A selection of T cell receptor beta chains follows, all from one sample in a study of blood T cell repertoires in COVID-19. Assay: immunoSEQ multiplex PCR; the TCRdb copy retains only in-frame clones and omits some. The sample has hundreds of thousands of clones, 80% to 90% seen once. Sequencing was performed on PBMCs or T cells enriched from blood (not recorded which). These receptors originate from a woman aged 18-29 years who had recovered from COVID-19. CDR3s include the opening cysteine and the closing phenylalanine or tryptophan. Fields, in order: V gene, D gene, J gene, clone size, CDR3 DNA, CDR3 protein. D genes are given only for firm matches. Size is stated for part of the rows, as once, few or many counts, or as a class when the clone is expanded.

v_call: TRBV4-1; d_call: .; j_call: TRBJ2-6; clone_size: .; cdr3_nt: TGCGCCAGCAGCACTCCAGGGGCTGGGGCCAACGTCCTGACTTTC; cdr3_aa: CASSTPGAGANVLTF
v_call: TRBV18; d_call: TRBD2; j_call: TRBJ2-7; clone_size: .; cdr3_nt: TGTGCCAGCTCAAAAGCGGGAGTGGCCCCCGAGCAGTACTTC; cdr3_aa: CASSKAGVAPEQYF
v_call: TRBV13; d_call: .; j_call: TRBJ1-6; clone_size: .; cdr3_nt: TGTGCCAGCAGCTTAGGGATCTTTAGAGGGAATTCACCCCTCCACTTT; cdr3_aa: CASSLGIFRGNSPLHF
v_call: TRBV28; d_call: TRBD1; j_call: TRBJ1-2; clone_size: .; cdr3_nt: TGTGCCAGCAACCACAGGGGTTCAGGCTATGGCTACACCTTC; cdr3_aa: CASNHRGSGYGYTF
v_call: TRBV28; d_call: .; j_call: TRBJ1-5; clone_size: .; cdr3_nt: TGTGCCAGCAGGCCATTCGACAGGAGAGGGCAGCCCCAGCATTTT; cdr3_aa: CASRPFDRRGQPQHF
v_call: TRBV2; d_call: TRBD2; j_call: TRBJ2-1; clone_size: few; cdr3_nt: TGTGCCAGCAGACTAGCGGGGGTTTACAATGAGCAGTTCTTC; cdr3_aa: CASRLAGVYNEQFF
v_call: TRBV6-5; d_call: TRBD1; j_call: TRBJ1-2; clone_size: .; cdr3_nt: TGTGCCTCTCGGGACAGGGGAGGCTATGGCTACACCTTC; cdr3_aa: CASRDRGGYGYTF
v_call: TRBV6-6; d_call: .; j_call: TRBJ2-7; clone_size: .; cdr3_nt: TGTGCCAGCAGTTACGCGGCTTTCTACGAGCAGTACTTC; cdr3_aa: CASSYAAFYEQYF
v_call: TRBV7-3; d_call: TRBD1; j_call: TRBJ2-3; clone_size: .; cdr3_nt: TGTGCCAGCAGCTTACAACCAGGGGGCTCCGGCAATACGCAGTATTTT; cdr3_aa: CASSLQPGGSGNTQYF
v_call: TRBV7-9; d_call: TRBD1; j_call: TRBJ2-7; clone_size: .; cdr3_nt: TGTGCCAGCAGGGCGGGACAGGGCTACGAGCAGTACTTC; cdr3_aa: CASRAGQGYEQYF
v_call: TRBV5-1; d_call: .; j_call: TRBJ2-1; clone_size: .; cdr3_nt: TGCGCCAGCAGCAGGGGAGGAGAGGACTACAATGAGCAGTTCTTC; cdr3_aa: CASSRGGEDYNEQFF
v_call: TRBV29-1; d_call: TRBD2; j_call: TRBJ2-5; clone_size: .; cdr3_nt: TGCAGCGTTGGACTAGCAGGACCAGAGACCCAGTACTTC; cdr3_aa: CSVGLAGPETQYF
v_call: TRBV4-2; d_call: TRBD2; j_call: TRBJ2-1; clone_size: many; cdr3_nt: TGTGCCAGCAGCCAAAAGGGACTAGCCAGAAACAATGAGCAGTTCTTC; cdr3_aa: CASSQKGLARNNEQFF
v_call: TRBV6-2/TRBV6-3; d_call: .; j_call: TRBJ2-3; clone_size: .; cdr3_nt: TGTGCCAGCAGTGACTGGAGGAGCGATACGCAGTATTTT; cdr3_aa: CASSDWRSDTQYF
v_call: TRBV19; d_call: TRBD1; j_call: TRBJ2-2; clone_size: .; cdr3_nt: TGTGCCAGTAGTATTGGGACAGGGTTTATGCGGCTGAACACCGGGGAGCTGTTTTTT; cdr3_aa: CASSIGTGFMRLNTGELFF
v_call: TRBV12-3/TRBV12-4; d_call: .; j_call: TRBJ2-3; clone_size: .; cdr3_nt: TGTGCCAGTAGTAGAGACACAGATACGCAGTATTTT; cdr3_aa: CASSRDTDTQYF
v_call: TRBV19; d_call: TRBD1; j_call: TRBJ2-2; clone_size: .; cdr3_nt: TGTGCCAGTAGTACCTTATCCCCGGACAGGGGGAGTAGGAACACCGGGGAGCTGTTTTTT; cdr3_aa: CASSTLSPDRGSRNTGELFF
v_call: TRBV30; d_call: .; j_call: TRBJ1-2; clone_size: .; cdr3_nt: TGTGCCTGGAGTACTTACAGGGACCTTAACTATGGCTACACCTTC; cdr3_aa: CAWSTYRDLNYGYTF
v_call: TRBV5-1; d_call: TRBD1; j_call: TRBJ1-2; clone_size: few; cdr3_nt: TGCGCCAGCAGCTTGGATGGCGCAGGGGGAGGCTACACCTTC; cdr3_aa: CASSLDGAGGGYTF
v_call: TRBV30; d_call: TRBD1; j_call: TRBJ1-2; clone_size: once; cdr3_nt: TGTGCCTGGGTACAGGGGCCCTCTAACTATGGCTACACCTTC; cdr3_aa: CAWVQGPSNYGYTF
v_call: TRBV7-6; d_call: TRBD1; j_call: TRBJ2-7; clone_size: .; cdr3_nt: TGTGCCAGCAGCTTAGAACCGGGACAGGGGAGCGAGCAGTACTTC; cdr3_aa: CASSLEPGQGSEQYF
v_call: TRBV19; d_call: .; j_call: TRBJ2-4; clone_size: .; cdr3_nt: TGTGCCAGTAGTATCGATAGTTTCAAAAACATTCAGTACTTC; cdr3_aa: CASSIDSFKNIQYF
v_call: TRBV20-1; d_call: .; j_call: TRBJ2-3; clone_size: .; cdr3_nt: TGCAGTGCTCGGATCGGGTATACGCAGTATTTT; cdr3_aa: CSARIGYTQYF
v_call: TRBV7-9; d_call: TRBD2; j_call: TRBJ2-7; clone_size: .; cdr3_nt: TGTGCCAGCAGTGTAGCGGGAGACCCGTACGAGCAGTACTTC; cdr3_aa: CASSVAGDPYEQYF
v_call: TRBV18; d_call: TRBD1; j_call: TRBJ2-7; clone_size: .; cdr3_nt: TGTGCCAGCTCACCTCCGGGACAGGCTGACTACGAGCAGTACTTC; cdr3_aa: CASSPPGQADYEQYF
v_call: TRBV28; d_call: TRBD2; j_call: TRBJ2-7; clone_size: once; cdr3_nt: TGTGCCAGCAGGACAGCGGGACTCTCCTACGAGCAGTACTTC; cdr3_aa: CASRTAGLSYEQYF
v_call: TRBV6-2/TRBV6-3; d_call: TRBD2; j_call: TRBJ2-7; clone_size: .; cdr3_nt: TGTGCCAGCAGTTGGACTAGCAAGGGCCTCTACGAGCAGTACTTC; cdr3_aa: CASSWTSKGLYEQYF
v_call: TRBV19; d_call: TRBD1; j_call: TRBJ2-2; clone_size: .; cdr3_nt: TGTGCCAGCAAAACCGGGACAGACTACACCGGGGAGCTGTTTTTT; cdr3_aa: CASKTGTDYTGELFF
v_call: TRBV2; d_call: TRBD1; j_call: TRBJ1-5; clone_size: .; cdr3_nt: TGTGCCAGCCAGGGGGCGCGTCTTGCGGTGGGCAATCAGCCCCAGCATTTT; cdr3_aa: CASQGARLAVGNQPQHF
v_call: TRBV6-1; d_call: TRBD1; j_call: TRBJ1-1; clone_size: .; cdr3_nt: TGTGCCAGCAGTGACAGCCCCTCGACAGGGATTGAAGCTTTCTTT; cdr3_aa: CASSDSPSTGIEAFF
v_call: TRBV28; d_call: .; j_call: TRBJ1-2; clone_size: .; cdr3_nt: TGTGCCACTAGCGGCAGCATACACTATGGCTACACCTTC; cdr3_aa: CATSGSIHYGYTF
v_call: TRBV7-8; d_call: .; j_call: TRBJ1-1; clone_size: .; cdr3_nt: TGTGCCAGCAGCTACAGTCAGGCAATGAACACTGAAGCTTTCTTT; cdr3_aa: CASSYSQAMNTEAFF
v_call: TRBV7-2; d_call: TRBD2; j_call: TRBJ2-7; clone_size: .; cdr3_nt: TGTGCCAGCACCCTCGTGGGACTAGGAGGGATCTACGAGCAGTACTTC; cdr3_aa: CASTLVGLGGIYEQYF
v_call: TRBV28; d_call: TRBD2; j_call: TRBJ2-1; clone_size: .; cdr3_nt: TGTGCCAGCAGTTTATGGGTCCGAGGACTAGCGGGGAACAATGAGCAGTTCTTC; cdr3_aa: CASSLWVRGLAGNNEQFF
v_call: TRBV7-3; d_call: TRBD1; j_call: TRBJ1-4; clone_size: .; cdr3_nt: TGTGCCAGCAGCTTAGTCCTCAGTCGTAACAGGGGGACAACTAATGAAAAACTGTTTTTT; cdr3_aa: CASSLVLSRNRGTTNEKLFF
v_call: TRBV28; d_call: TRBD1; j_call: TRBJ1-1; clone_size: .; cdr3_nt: TGTGCCAGCAGTTCCACGGCCGGACAGGGCTACACTGAAGCTTTCTTT; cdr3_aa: CASSSTAGQGYTEAFF
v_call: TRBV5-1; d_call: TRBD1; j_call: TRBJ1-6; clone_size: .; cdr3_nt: TGCGCCAGCAGCTTGGCCTTGGGACAGGGGGTCTCACCCCTCCACTTT; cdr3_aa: CASSLALGQGVSPLHF
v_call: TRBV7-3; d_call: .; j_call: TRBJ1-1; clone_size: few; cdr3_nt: TGTGCCAGCAGCGCTCAGGGTTTAACTGAAGCTTTCTTT; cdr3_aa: CASSAQGLTEAFF
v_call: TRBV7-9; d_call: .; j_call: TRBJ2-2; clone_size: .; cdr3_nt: TGTGCCAGCAACTCTGCCGGGGAGCTGTTTTTT; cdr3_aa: CASNSAGELFF
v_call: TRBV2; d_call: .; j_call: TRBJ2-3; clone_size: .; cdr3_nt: TGTGCCAGCAGTTCACAGGGAGGGCGCACAGATACGCAGTATTTT; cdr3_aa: CASSSQGGRTDTQYF
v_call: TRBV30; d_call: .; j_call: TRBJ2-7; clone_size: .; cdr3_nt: TGTGCCTGGACCGCGGGGCAATACTCCTACGAGCAGTACTTC; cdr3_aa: CAWTAGQYSYEQYF
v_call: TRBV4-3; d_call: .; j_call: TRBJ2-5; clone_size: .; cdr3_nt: TGCGCCAGCAGCCCCGGGAACCAAGAGACCCAGTACTTC; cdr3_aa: CASSPGNQETQYF